The 21 T cell receptor beta chains reported below all come from one sample, sequenced in a study of blood T cell repertoires in COVID-19. The data were produced by immunoSEQ multiplex PCR, yet TCRdb's version contains in-frame clones alone and is incomplete. The sample records a few hundred thousand clones, more than 75% being singletons. Sequencing used peripheral blood. Every receptor here comes from a woman between 50 and 59 years old with active or convalescent COVID-19.

This clone was detected only once. The rearrangement uses TRBV3-1 (or the pseudogene TRBV3-2) and TRBJ2-3, with D possibly TRBD1 on 5 matching bases. Germline values: CDR1 LGHDT, CDR2 YNNKEL (reference sequence). V shed 0 bases and J shed 0 bases, with 13 bases lying between them. The CDR3 totals 17 residues. The CDR3 sequence: CASSQEFTGPSTDTQYF. The CDR3 bases are TGTGCCAGCAGCCAAGAGTTCACAGGCCCCAGCACAGATACGCAGTATTTT.

There are many counts of this clone. The rearrangement uses TRBV7-9 and TRBJ2-1; perhaps TRBD2 as D (6 bases). Trimming took off 5 bases at V and 0 bases at J, with 11 bases between the two ends. The germline CDR1 and CDR2 sequences are SEHNR and FQNEAQ (reference sequence). The CDR3 is 15 amino acids. As DNA, the CDR3 is TGTGCCAGCAGCCATAGCGGAAGCTCCTACAATGAGCAGTTCTTC. This encodes CASSHSGSSYNEQFF.

The chain couples TRBV11-1 to TRBJ2-1, with 7 bases lining up with TRBD2. CDR3 length equals 15 residues. Losses at the gene ends were 3 bases for V and 9 bases for J; bases not matched to a gene: 11. Germline V gives CDR1 SGHAT, CDR2 FQDESV (reference sequence). The CDR3 spells CASSFPGLDAPEQFF. CDR3 sequence (DNA): TGTGCCAGCAGCTTTCCCGGACTAGACGCTCCTGAGCAGTTCTTC.

The rearrangement links TRBV19 to TRBJ1-1; no clear D gene. The germline V and J ends were trimmed by 4 bases and 1 base, with 7 bases remaining between them. CDR1 is LNHDA and CDR2 is SQIVND in the germline V gene (reference sequence). This CDR3 spans 13 amino acids. The CDR3 loop reads CASSTRQNTEAFF. Written as DNA, the CDR3 is TGTGCCAGTAGTACGCGACAGAACACTGAAGCTTTCTTT. The variable domain in full, completed from reference TRBV19 and TRBJ1-1, reads DGGITQSPKYLFRKEGQNVTLSCEQNLNHDAMYWYRQDPGQGLRLIYYSQIVNDFQKGDIAEGYSVSREKKESFPLTVTSAQKNPTAFYLCASSTRQNTEAFFGQGTRLTVV.

The gene calls are TRBV30 and TRBJ2-1, with 15 bases lining up with TRBD2. This CDR3 is 16 amino acids long. Per the germline V gene, CDR1 is GTSNPN and CDR2 is SVGIG (reference sequence). V lost 3 bases, J lost 4 bases, and 4 bases stayed unmatched. CDR3 in amino acids: CAWRRGLAGGYNEQFF. The CDR3 DNA sequence: TGTGCCTGGAGGAGGGGACTAGCGGGAGGATACAATGAGCAGTTCTTC.

DNA for the CDR3: TGTGCCAGCAGGGGGCAGTTGGACTACGAGCAGTACTTC. Encoded protein: CASRGQLDYEQYF. This chain links TRBV27 with TRBJ2-7, with D tentatively TRBD1 (5 bases). This CDR3 region has 13 residues. Trimming shortened V by 6 bases and J by 3 bases, and 12 bases separated the two germline ends. CDR1 and CDR2 (germline): MNHEY, SMNVEV (reference sequence).

The chain employs TRBV27 and TRBJ2-3, with D uncertain. The CDR3 totals 15 residues. The V gene lost 5 bases and the J gene lost 6 bases, with 18 bases spanning the gap. Germline values: CDR1 MNHEY, CDR2 SMNVEV (reference sequence). The CDR3, as DNA: TGTGCCAGCAGTACCCCGGCGAGCGCCTCCGATACGCAGTATTTT. Translated: CASSTPASASDTQYF.

This chain links TRBV12-3 or TRBV12-4 with TRBJ2-7, with a tentative D call TRBD1 (5 bases). Trimming stripped 3 bases from V and 5 bases from J, with 8 bases between. The CDR3 contains 12 residues. This CDR3 reads CASSFFRDEQYF. DNA of the CDR3: TGTGCCAGCAGTTTCTTCAGGGACGAGCAGTACTTC.

This clone came up once. This chain links TRBV6-6 with TRBJ2-5; the D is unclear. V shed 6 bases and J shed 5 bases, with 16 bases lying between them. The germline CDR1 and CDR2 sequences are MNHNY and SVGAGI (reference sequence). This CDR3 spans 14 amino acids. Here the CDR3 reads CASSPYSIEETQYF. CDR3 DNA: TGTGCCAGCAGCCCTTATTCAATAGAGGAGACCCAGTACTTC.

The chain uses TRBV12-3 or TRBV12-4 and TRBJ2-3; TRBD2 aligns across 7 bases. The CDR3 spans 13 residues. Trimming at V came to 3 bases and at J to 5 bases, leaving 2 bases not matched to a gene. The CDR3 region is CASSFRGEDTQYF. The CDR3 coding sequence is TGTGCCAGCAGTTTTCGGGGGGAAGATACGCAGTATTTT.

The rearrangement links TRBV7-6 to TRBJ1-4; 9 bases are a match to TRBD1. V trimming: 1 base; J trimming: 8 bases; junction bases outside the gene matches: 8. The CDR3 covers 16 residues. From germline, CDR1 is SGHVS and CDR2 FNYEAQ. CDR3 sequence (DNA): TGTGCCAGCAGCTTAGGAACCGGGACAGGGATGGAAAAACTGTTTTTT. Translating it yields CASSLGTGTGMEKLFF.

As for this clone: Other DNA sequences in the same sample also yield this CDR3. The chain is built from TRBV18 and TRBJ1-1, with 8 bases matching TRBD1. The CDR3 contains 13 residues. Trimming removed 6 bases from V and 5 bases from J; junction bases left unmatched: 5. CDR1 and CDR2 from the germline V gene are KGHSH and LQKENI. Written as DNA, the CDR3 is TGTGCCAGCTCGTTGGACAGGGAAACTGAAGCTTTCTTT. Amino acid sequence: CASSLDRETEAFF. The variable domain in full, completed from reference TRBV18 and TRBJ1-1, reads NAGVMQNPRHLVRRRGQEARLRCSPMKGHSHVYWYRQLPEEGLKFMVYLQKENIIDESGMPKERFSAEFPKEGPSILRIQQVVRGDSAAYFCASSLDRETEAFFGQGTRLTVV.

V gene TRBV7-9 combines with J gene TRBJ2-7, with 9 bases fitting TRBD1. J gave up 0 bases and V 4 bases, and 10 bases lay outside the gene matches. CDR3 length: 17 amino acids. Germline V lookup: CDR1 SEHNR, CDR2 FQNEAQ (reference sequence). CDR3 amino acids: CASSSLTGGRGSYEQYF. Written as DNA, the CDR3 is TGTGCCAGCAGCTCCCTGACAGGGGGTCGGGGCTCCTACGAGCAGTACTTC.

The chain couples TRBV28 to TRBJ2-1, with D tentatively TRBD2 (5 bases). This CDR3 has 14 residues. In germline, CDR1 is MDHEN, CDR2 SYDVKM. The V gene lost 1 base and the J gene lost 5 bases, with 9 bases spanning the gap. CDR3 nucleotide sequence: TGTGCCAGCAGTTTATCAGCGGTGAACAATGAGCAGTTCTTC. Protein: CASSLSAVNNEQFF.

The chain carries TRBV19 and TRBJ1-1; tentative D call: TRBD1 (6 bases). Trimming removed 3 bases from V and 5 bases from J, with 10 bases in between. From germline, CDR1 is LNHDA and CDR2 SQIVND (reference sequence). The CDR3 is 13 residues long. The CDR3, as DNA: TGTGCCAGTAGTATCACAGGGAAGACTGAAGCTTTCTTT. Protein product: CASSITGKTEAFF. Filled out from reference TRBV19 and TRBJ1-1, the complete variable domain reads DGGITQSPKYLFRKEGQNVTLSCEQNLNHDAMYWYRQDPGQGLRLIYYSQIVNDFQKGDIAEGYSVSREKKESFPLTVTSAQKNPTAFYLCASSITGKTEAFFGQGTRLTVV.

The chain joins TRBV4-1 to TRBJ2-7; 10 nucleotides agree with TRBD2. This CDR3 contains 16 residues. Germline trimming cut 2 bases from V and 6 bases from J; bases unmatched to any gene: 10. CDR1 and CDR2 (germline): MGHRA, YSYEKL. The CDR3 bases are TGCGCCAGCAGCCAATTACCTCTAGCGGGAGATTCCGAGCAGTACTTC. Amino acids: CASSQLPLAGDSEQYF.

The chain has TRBV7-3 and TRBJ2-7; unclear D gene. Trimming took 4 bases from V and 2 from J, leaving 18 bases between them. Germline CDR1 and CDR2: SGHTA and FQGTGA. This CDR3 is 16 amino acids long. CDR3 nucleotides: TGTGCCAGCAGCTCAAATCGAGCACAGATTCCCTACGAGCAGTACTTC. Translated: CASSSNRAQIPYEQYF.

V usage is TRBV19 and J usage is TRBJ1-1; the match to TRBD1 covers 8 bases. Germline V gives CDR1 LNHDA, CDR2 SQIVND (reference sequence). CDR3 size: 15 residues. J gave up 4 bases and V 4 bases, and 8 bases lay outside the gene matches. CDR3 region: CASSTTRGQGTEAFF. The CDR3 nucleotides are TGTGCCAGTAGTACTACCAGGGGGCAGGGCACTGAAGCTTTCTTT.

This rearrangement joins TRBV7-2 to TRBJ1-1; D remains ambiguous. This CDR3 region has 15 residues. V dropped 0 bases and J dropped 0 bases, with 8 bases sitting between them. The germline V gene encodes CDR1 SGHTA and CDR2 FQGNSA. For the CDR3, the DNA is TGTGCCAGCAGCTTAGCCGACACGTTGAACACTGAAGCTTTCTTT. Encoded protein: CASSLADTLNTEAFF.

The chain joins TRBV5-4 to TRBJ2-1; D perhaps matches TRBD2 (6 bases). The CDR3 is made up of 17 amino acids. The V gene lost 1 base and the J gene lost 6 bases, with 20 bases spanning the gap. The germline CDR1 and CDR2 sequences are SGHNT and YYREEE (reference sequence). The CDR3 sequence: CASSLPMSGSRGNEQFF. Written as DNA, the CDR3 is TGTGCCAGCAGCTTGCCTATGTCCGGGAGCCGGGGCAATGAGCAGTTCTTC.

The chain joins TRBV7-9 to TRBJ2-5; perhaps TRBD2 as D (6 bases). This CDR3 has 13 amino acids. V lost 6 bases and J lost 5, with 13 bases in between. Germline CDR1 and CDR2: SEHNR and FQNEAQ (reference sequence). The CDR3 nucleotides are TGTGCCAGCAGAAGGGAGGCCGTCGAGACCCAGTACTTC. Translated: CASRREAVETQYF.